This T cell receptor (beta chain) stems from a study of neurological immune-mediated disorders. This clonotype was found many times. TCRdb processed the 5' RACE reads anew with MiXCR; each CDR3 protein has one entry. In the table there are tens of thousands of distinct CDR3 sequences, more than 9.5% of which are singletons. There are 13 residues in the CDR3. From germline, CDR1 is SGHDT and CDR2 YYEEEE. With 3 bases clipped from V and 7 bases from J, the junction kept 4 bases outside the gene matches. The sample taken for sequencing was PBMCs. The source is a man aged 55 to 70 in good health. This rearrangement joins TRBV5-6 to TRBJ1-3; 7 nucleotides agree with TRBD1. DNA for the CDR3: TGTGCCAGCAGCTCCGGGACAGAGAACACCATATATTTT. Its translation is CASSSGTENTIYF.